This TCR beta chain was recorded in a study of naive and memory T cell subsets. Germline CDR1 LGHDT, CDR2 YNNKEL (reference sequence). Trimming shortened V by 4 bases and J by 5 bases, and 14 bases separated the two germline ends. The CDR3 spans 15 residues. The beta constant-region primer was an equimolar mix of two oligonucleotides covering TRBC1 and TRBC2. Nested alpha and beta constant-region primers with the SP2 primer drove four PCR rounds on ligated cDNA. A 12-nucleotide UMI and the SP2 primer were added to the cDNA 3' end by oligonucleotide ligation. TCRdb ran MiXCR on the UMI-ligation and nested PCR reads and lists one entry per CDR3 protein. This table has more than 100,000 distinct CDR3 sequences, about 36% appearing once. Separate alpha and beta amplification began at the second PCR step. CD4 T cells were positively selected, then CD8 T cells from the CD4-negative fraction.

The source material was central memory CD4+ T cells from blood. This sequence originates from a human donor in good health. The chain carries TRBV3-1 and TRBJ1-4, with D unclear. The chain's CDR3 is CASSPGSTGNEKLFF. As DNA, the CDR3 is TGTGCCAGCAGCCCAGGTTCCACCGGGAATGAAAAACTGTTTTTT. Full variable domain (rest looked up from reference TRBV3-1 and TRBJ1-4): DTAVSQTPKYLVTQMGNDKSIKCEQNLGHDTMYWYKQDSKKFLKIMFSYNNKELIINETVPNRFSPKSPDKAHLNLHINSLELGDSAVYFCASSPGSTGNEKLFFGSGTQLSVL.